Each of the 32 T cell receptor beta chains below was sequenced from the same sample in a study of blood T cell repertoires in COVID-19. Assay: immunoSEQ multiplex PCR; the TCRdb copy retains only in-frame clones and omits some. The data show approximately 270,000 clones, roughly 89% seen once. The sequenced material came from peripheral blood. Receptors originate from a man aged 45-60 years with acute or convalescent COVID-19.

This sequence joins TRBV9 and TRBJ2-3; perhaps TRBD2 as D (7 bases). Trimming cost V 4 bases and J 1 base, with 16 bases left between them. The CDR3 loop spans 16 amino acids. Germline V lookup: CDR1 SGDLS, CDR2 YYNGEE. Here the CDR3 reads CASSPFGGPRTDTQYF. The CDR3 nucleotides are TGTGCCAGCAGCCCCTTCGGGGGGCCGCGCACAGATACGCAGTATTTT.

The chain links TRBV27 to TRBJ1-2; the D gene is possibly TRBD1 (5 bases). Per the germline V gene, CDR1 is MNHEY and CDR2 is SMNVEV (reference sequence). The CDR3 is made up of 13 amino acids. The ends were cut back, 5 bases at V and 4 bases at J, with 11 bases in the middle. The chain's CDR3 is CASSKQASYGYTF. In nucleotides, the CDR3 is TGTGCCAGCAGTAAACAGGCGTCCTATGGCTACACCTTC.

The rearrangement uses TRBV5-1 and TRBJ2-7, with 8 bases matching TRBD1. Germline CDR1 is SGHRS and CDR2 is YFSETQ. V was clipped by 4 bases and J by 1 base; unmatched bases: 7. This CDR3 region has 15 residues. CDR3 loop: CASSLDRGPSYEQYF. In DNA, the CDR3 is TGCGCCAGCAGCCTCGACAGGGGCCCTTCCTACGAGCAGTACTTC.

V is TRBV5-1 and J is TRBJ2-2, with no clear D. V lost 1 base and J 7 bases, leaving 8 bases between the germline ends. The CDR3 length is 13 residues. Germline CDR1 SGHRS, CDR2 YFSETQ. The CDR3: CASSLLGGGELFF. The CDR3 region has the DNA TGCGCCAGCAGCTTGCTCGGTGGCGGGGAGCTGTTTTTT.

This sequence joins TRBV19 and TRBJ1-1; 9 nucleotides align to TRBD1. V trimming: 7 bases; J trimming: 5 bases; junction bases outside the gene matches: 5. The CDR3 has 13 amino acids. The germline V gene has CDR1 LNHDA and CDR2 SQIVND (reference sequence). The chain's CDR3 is CASTKGTGTEAFF. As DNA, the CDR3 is TGTGCCAGTACCAAAGGGACAGGGACTGAAGCTTTCTTT.

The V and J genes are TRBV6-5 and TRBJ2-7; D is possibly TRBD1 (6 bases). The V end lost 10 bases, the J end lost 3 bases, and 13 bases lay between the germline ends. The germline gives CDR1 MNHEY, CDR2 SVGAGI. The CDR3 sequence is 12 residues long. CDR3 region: CATGDTYYEQYF. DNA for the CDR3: TGTGCCACAGGGGACACCTACTACGAGCAGTACTTC.

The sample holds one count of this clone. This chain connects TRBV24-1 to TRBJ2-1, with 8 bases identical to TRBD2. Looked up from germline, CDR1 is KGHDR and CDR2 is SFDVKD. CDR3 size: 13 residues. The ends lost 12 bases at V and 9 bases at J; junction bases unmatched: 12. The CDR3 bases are TGTGCCTCCGGGGGGGGCCCAGGAGGTGAGCAGTTCTTC. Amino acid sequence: CASGGGPGGEQFF.

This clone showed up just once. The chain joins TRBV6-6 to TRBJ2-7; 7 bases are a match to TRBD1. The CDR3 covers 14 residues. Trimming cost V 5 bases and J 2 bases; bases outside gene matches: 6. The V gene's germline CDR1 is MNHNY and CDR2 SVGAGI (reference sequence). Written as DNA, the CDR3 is TGTGCCAGCAGTCCTCCGGGACAGACCTACGAGCAGTACTTC. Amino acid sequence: CASSPPGQTYEQYF.

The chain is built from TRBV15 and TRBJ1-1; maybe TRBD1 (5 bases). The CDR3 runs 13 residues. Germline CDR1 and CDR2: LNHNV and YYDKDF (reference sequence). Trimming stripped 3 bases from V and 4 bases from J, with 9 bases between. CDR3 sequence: CATSSRVVTEAFF. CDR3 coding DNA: TGTGCCACCAGCAGCAGGGTCGTCACTGAAGCTTTCTTT.

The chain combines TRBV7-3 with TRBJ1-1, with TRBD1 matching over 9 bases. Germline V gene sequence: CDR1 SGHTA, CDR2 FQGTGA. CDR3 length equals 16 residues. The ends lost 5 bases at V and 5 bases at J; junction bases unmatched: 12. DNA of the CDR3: TGTGCCAGCAGCCCGGGGACAGGGACTGGAAAGACTGAAGCTTTCTTT. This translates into CASSPGTGTGKTEAFF.

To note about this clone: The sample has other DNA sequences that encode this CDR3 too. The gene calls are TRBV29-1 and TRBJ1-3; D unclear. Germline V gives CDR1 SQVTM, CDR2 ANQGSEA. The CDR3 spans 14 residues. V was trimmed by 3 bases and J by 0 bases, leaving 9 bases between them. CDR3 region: CSVEPGGSGNTIYF. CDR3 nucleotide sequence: TGCAGCGTTGAGCCGGGAGGCTCTGGAAACACCATATATTTT. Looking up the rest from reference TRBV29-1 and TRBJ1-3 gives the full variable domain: SAVISQKPSRDICQRGTSLTIQCQVDSQVTMMFWYRQQPGQSLTLIATANQGSEATYESGFVIDKFPISRPNLTFSTLTVSNMSPEDSSIYLCSVEPGGSGNTIYFGEGSWLTVV.

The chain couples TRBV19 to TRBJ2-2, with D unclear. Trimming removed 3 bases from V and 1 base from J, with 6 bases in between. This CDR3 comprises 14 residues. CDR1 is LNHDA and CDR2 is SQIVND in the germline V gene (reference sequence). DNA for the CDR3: TGTGCCAGTAGTATCCCGGGGAACACCGGGGAGCTGTTTTTT. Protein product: CASSIPGNTGELFF.

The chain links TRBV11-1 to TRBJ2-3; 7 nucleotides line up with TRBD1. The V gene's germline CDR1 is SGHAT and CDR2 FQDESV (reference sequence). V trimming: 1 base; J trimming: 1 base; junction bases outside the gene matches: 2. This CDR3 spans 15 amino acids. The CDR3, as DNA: TGTGCCAGCAGCTTAGGGGGACAGCGCACAGATACGCAGTATTTT. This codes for CASSLGGQRTDTQYF.

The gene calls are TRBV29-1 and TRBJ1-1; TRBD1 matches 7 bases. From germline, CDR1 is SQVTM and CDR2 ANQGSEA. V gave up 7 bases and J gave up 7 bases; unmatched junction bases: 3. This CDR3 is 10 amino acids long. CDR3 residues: CSARTGEAFF. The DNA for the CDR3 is TGCAGCGCCAGGACAGGTGAAGCTTTCTTT. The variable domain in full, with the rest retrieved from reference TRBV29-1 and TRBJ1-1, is SAVISQKPSRDICQRGTSLTIQCQVDSQVTMMFWYRQQPGQSLTLIATANQGSEATYESGFVIDKFPISRPNLTFSTLTVSNMSPEDSSIYLCSARTGEAFFGQGTRLTVV.

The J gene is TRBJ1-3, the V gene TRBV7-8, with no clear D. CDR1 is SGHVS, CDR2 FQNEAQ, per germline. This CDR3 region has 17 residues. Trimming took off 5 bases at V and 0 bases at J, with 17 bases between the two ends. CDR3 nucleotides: TGTGCCAGCAGCACTCCCTGGGCCCTGAGCTCTGGAAACACCATATATTTT. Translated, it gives CASSTPWALSSGNTIYF.

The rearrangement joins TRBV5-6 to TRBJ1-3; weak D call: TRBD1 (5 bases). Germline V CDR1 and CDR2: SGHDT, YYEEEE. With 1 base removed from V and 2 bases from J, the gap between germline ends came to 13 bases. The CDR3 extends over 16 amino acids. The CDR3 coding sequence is TGTGCCAGCAGCTTGCGGCCTCAGGGCACTGGAAACACCATATATTTT. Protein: CASSLRPQGTGNTIYF.

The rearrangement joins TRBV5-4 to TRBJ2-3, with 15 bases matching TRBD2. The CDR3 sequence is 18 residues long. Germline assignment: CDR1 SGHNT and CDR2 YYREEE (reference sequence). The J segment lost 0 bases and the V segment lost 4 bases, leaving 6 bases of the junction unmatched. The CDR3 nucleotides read TGTGCCAGCAGCCCCGGGACTAGCGGGGGGCTAAGCACAGATACGCAGTATTTT. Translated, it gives CASSPGTSGGLSTDTQYF.

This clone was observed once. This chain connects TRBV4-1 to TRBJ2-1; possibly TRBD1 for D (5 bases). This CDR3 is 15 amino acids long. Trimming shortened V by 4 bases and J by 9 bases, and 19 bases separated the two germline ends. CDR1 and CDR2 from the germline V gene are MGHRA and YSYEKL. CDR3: CASSPEWGRAGEQFF. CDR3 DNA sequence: TGCGCCAGCAGCCCGGAATGGGGCAGGGCCGGTGAGCAGTTCTTC.

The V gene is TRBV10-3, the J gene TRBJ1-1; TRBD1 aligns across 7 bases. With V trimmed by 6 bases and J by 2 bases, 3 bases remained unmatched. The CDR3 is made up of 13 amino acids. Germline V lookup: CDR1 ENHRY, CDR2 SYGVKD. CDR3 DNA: TGTGCCATCAGCAGACAGGGCAACACTGAAGCTTTCTTT. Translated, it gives CAISRQGNTEAFF.

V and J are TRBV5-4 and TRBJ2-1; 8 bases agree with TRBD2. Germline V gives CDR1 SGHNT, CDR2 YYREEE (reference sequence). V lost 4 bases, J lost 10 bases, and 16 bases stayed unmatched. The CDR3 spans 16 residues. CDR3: CASSLQGAGASGEQFF. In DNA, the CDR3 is TGTGCCAGCAGCCTCCAGGGAGCGGGGGCTTCGGGGGAGCAGTTCTTC.

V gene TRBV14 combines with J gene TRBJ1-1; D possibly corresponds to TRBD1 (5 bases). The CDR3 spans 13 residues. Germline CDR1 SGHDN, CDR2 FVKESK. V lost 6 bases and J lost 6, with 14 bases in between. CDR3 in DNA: TGTGCCAGCAGTTGGGCGGGGCGGGCTGAAGCTTTCTTT. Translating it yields CASSWAGRAEAFF.

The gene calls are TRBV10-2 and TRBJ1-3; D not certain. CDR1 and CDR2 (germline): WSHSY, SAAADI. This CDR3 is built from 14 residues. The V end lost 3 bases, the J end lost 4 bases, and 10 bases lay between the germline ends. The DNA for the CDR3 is TGCGCCAGCAGTGAACGGGGTAACGGAAACACCATATATTTT. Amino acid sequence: CASSERGNGNTIYF.

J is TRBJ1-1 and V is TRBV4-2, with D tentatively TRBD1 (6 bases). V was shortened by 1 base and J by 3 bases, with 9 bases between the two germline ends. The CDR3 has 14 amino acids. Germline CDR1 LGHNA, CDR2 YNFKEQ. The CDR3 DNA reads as TGTGCCAGCAGCCAAGTCCAGGGGTACACTGAAGCTTTCTTT. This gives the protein CASSQVQGYTEAFF.

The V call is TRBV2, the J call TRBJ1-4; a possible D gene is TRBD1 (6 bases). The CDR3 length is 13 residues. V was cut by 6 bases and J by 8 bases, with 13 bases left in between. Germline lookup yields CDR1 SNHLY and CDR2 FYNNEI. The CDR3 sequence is CASSAGVGEKLFF. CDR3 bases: TGTGCCAGCAGCGCAGGGGTTGGCGAAAAACTGTTTTTT.

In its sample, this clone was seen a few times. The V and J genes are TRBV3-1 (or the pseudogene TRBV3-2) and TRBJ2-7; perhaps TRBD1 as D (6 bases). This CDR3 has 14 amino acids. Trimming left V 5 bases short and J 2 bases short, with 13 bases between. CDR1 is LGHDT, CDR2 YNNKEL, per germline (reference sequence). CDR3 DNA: TGTGCCAGCAGCGCCCGGGACACCGCCTACGAGCAGTACTTC. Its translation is CASSARDTAYEQYF.

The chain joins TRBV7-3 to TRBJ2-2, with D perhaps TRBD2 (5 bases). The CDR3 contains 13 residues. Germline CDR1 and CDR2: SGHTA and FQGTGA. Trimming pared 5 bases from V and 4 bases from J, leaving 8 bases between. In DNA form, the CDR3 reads TGTGCCAGCAGCCTCGAGGGCACCGGGGAGCTGTTTTTT. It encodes CASSLEGTGELFF.

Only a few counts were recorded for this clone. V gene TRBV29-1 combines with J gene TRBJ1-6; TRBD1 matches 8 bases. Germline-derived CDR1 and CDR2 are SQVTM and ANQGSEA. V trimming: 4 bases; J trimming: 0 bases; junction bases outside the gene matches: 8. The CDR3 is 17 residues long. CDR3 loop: CSVGGPDRGSYNSPLHF. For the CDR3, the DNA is TGCAGCGTTGGGGGACCCGACAGGGGCTCCTATAATTCACCCCTCCACTTT.

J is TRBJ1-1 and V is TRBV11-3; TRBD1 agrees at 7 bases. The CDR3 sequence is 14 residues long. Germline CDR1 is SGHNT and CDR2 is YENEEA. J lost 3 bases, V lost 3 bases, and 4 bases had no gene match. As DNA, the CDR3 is TGTGCCAGCAGCTTGAACAGGGGAGACACTGAAGCTTTCTTT. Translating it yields CASSLNRGDTEAFF.

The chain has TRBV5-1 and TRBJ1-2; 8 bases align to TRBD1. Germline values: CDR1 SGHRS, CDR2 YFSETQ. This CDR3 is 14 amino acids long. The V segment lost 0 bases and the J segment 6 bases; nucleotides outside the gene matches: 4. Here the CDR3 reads CASSLAQGAHGYTF. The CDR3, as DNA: TGCGCCAGCAGCTTGGCCCAGGGGGCGCATGGCTACACCTTC. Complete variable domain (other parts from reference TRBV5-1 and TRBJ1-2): KAGVTQTPRYLIKTRGQQVTLSCSPISGHRSVSWYQQTPGQGLQFLFEYFSETQRNKGNFPGRFSGRQFSNSRSEMNVSTLELGDSALYLCASSLAQGAHGYTFGSGTRLTVV.

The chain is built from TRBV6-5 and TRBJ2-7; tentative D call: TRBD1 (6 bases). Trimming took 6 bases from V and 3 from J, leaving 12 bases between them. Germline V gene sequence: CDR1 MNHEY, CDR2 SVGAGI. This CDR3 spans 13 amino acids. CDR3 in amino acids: CASRPTGIYEQYF. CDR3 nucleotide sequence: TGTGCCAGCAGGCCCACAGGGATCTACGAGCAGTACTTC.

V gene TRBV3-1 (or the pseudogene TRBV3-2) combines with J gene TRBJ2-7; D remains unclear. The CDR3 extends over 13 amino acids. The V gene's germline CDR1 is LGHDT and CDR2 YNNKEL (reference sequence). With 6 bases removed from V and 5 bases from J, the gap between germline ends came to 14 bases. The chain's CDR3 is CASRPDGRDEQYF. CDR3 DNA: TGTGCCAGCAGGCCGGATGGGCGCGACGAGCAGTACTTC.

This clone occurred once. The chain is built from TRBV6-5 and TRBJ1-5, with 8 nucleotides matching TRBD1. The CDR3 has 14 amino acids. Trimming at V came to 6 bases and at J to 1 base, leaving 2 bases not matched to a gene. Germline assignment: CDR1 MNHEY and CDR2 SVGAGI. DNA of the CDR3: TGTGCCAGCAGCTGGACAGGGAGCAATCAGCCCCAGCATTTT. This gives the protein CASSWTGSNQPQHF.